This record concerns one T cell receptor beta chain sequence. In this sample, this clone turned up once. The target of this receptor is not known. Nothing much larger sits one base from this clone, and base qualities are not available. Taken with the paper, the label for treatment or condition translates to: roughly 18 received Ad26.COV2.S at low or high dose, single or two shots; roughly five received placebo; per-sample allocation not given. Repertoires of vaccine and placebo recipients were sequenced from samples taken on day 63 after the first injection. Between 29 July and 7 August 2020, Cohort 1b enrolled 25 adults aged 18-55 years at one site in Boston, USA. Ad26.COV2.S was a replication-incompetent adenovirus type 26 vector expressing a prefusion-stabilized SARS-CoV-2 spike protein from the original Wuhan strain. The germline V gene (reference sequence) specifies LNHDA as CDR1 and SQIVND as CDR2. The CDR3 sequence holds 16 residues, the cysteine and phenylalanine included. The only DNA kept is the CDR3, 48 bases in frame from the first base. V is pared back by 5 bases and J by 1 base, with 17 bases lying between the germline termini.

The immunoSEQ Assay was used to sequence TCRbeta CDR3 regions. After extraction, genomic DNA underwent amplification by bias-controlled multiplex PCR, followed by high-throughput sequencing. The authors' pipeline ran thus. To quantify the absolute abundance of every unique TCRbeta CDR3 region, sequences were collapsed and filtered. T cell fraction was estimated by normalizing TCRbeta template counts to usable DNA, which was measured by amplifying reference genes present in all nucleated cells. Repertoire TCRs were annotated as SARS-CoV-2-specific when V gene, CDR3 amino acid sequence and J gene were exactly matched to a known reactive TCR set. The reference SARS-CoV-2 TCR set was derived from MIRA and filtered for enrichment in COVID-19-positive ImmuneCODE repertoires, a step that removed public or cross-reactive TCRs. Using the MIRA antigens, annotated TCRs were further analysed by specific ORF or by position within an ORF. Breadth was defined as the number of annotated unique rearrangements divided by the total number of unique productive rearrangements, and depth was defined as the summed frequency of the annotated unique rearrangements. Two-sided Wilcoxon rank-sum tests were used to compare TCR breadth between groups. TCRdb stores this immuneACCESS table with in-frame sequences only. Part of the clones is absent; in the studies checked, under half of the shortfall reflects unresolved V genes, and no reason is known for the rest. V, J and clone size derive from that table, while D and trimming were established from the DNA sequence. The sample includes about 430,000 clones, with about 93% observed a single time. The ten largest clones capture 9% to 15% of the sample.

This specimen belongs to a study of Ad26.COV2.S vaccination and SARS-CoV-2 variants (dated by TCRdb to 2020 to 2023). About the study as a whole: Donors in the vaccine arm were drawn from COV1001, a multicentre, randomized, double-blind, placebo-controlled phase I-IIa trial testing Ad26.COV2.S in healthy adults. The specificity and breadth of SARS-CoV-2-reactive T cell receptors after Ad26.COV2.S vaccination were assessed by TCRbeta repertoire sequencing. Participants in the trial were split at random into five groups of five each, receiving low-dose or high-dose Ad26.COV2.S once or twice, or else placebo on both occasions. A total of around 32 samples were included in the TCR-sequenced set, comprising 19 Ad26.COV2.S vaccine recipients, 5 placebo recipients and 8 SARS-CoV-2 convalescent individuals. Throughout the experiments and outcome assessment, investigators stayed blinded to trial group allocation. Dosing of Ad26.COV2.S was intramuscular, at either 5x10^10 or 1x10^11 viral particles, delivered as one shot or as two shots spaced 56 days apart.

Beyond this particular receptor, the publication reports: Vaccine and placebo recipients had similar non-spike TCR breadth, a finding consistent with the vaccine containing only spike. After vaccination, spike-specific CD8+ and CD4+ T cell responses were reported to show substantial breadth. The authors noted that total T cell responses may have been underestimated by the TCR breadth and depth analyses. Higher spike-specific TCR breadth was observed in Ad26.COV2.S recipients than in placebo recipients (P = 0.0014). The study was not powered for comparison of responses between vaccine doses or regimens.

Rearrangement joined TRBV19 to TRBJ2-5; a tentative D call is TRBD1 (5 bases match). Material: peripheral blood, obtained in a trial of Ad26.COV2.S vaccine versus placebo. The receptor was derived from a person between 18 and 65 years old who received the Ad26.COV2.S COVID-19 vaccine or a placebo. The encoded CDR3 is CASSPVHRQFQETQYF. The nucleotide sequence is TGTGCCAGTAGTCCAGTCCACAGGCAATTCCAAGAGACCCAGTACTTC. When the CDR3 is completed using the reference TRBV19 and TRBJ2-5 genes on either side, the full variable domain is DGGITQSPKYLFRKEGQNVTLSCEQNLNHDAMYWYRQDPGQGLRLIYYSQIVNDFQKGDIAEGYSVSREKKESFPLTVTSAQKNPTAFYLCASSPVHRQFQETQYFGPGTRLLVL.